These 26 T cell receptor beta chains were all obtained from the same sample, sequenced in a study of Ad26.COV2.S vaccination and SARS-CoV-2 variants. The treatment: some 20 received Ad26.COV2.S at low or high dose, single or two shots; 5 received placebo; per-sample allocation not given. Sampling occurred on day 63 after the first vaccine or placebo injection. TCRdb keeps only in-frame clones here, not all; method: immunoSEQ multiplex PCR. The table records roughly 300,000 clones, about 89% of them present only once. The input for sequencing was peripheral blood, taken in a trial of Ad26.COV2.S vaccine versus placebo. The origin of the receptors is a person between 18 and 60 years old who received the Ad26.COV2.S COVID-19 vaccine or a placebo.

The V and J genes are TRBV28 and TRBJ2-3; TRBD2 is a possible D gene (6 bases). Germline CDR1 MDHEN, CDR2 SYDVKM. Trimming cost V 6 bases and J 3 bases, with 22 bases left between them. The CDR3 runs to 17 residues. The CDR3 loop reads CASSPPWVADATDTQYF. CDR3 bases: TGTGCCAGCAGCCCCCCTTGGGTAGCGGATGCAACAGATACGCAGTATTTT. Supplemented by reference TRBV28 and TRBJ2-3, the full variable domain reads DVKVTQSSRYLVKRTGEKVFLECVQDMDHENMFWYRQDPGLGLRLIYFSYDVKMKEKGDIPEGYSVSREKKERFSLILESASTNQTSMYLCASSPPWVADATDTQYFGPGTRLTVL.

The genes are TRBV4-1 and TRBJ2-7; D remains ambiguous. The CDR3 has 14 amino acids. CDR1 MGHRA and CDR2 YSYEKL come from the germline V gene. Deletions cut 4 bases from V and 0 bases from J, with 10 bases between. CDR3 coding DNA: TGCGCCAGCAGCCGCGTACAGAGCTCCTACGAGCAGTACTTC. Translation gives CASSRVQSSYEQYF.

V and J are TRBV7-8 and TRBJ1-5; D remains ambiguous. The CDR3 covers 16 residues. V lost 1 base and J lost 0, with 10 bases in between. Germline V CDR1 and CDR2: SGHVS, FQNEAQ. CDR3 nucleotide sequence: TGTGCCAGCAGCTTAGTGGGAGGGTTTAGCAATCAGCCCCAGCATTTT. Translated: CASSLVGGFSNQPQHF.

The chain is built from TRBV6-2 or TRBV6-3 and TRBJ2-3; D is undetermined. The CDR3 consists of 13 residues. V was shortened by 0 bases and J by 7 bases, with 8 bases between the two germline ends. Germline-derived CDR1 and CDR2 are MNHEY and SVGEGT. CDR3 sequence reads: CASSYSILNTQYF. In nucleotides, the CDR3 is TGTGCCAGCAGTTACTCGATACTTAATACGCAGTATTTT.

The chain recombines TRBV9 with TRBJ2-2; D is perhaps TRBD2 (5 bases). The CDR3 is 13 amino acids. Germline V CDR1 and CDR2: SGDLS, YYNGEE. With 3 bases removed from V and 4 bases from J, the gap between germline ends came to 7 bases. CDR3: CASSGGSTGELFF. Here the CDR3 DNA reads TGTGCCAGCAGCGGAGGGAGCACCGGGGAGCTGTTTTTT.

The rearrangement joins TRBV19 to TRBJ1-5; 8 bases are a match to TRBD1. The junction had 3 bases not matched to a gene; V was cut back by 2 bases and J by 3 bases. This CDR3 contains 15 residues. Germline CDR1 is LNHDA and CDR2 is SQIVND (reference sequence). CDR3 sequence (DNA): TGTGCCAGTAGTATATCAGGGGGCTTCAATCAGCCCCAGCATTTT. This gives the protein CASSISGGFNQPQHF.

The chain recombines TRBV3-1 (or the pseudogene TRBV3-2) with TRBJ1-1; weak D call: TRBD1 (5 bases). The germline CDR1 and CDR2 sequences are LGHDT and YNNKEL (reference sequence). V lost 1 base, J lost 7 bases, and 10 bases lay in between. There are 13 residues in the CDR3. CDR3 sequence: CASSQVSGVEAFF. CDR3 nucleotides: TGTGCCAGCAGCCAAGTATCGGGGGTTGAAGCTTTCTTT.

Notes on this clone: Other DNA sequences in this specimen translate into the identical CDR3. This chain uses TRBV28 with TRBJ2-6; the D is unclear. This CDR3 region has 15 residues. The germline gives CDR1 MDHEN, CDR2 SYDVKM. V was shortened by 7 bases and J by 0 bases, with 10 bases between the two germline ends. This CDR3 is CASKGRSSGANVLTF. The CDR3 DNA is TGTGCCAGCAAGGGCCGGAGCTCTGGGGCCAACGTCCTGACTTTC. The full variable domain, its missing parts supplied by reference TRBV28 and TRBJ2-6, is DVKVTQSSRYLVKRTGEKVFLECVQDMDHENMFWYRQDPGLGLRLIYFSYDVKMKEKGDIPEGYSVSREKKERFSLILESASTNQTSMYLCASKGRSSGANVLTFGAGSRLTVL.

The chain uses TRBV7-2 and TRBJ2-7, with 7 positions matching TRBD1. Germline V CDR1 and CDR2: SGHTA, FQGNSA. Trimming cost V 4 bases and J 1 base; bases outside gene matches: 7. There are 15 residues in the CDR3. The CDR3 here is CASSYQGVPSYEQYF. DNA of the CDR3: TGTGCCAGCAGCTACCAGGGGGTCCCGTCCTACGAGCAGTACTTC.

J is TRBJ1-2 and V is TRBV4-1, with a tentative D call TRBD1 (5 bases). Germline lookup yields CDR1 MGHRA and CDR2 YSYEKL. This CDR3 comprises 13 residues. The germline V and J ends were trimmed by 5 bases and 3 bases, with 10 bases remaining between them. In DNA form, the CDR3 reads TGCGCCAGCAGCAAGACAGCGGACTATGGCTACACCTTC. This codes for CASSKTADYGYTF.

The chain recombines TRBV5-1 with TRBJ1-5, with 7 nucleotides matching TRBD1. Per the germline V gene, CDR1 is SGHRS and CDR2 is YFSETQ. The junction had 8 bases not matched to a gene; V was cut back by 8 bases and J by 9 bases. This CDR3 has 12 amino acids. The CDR3 DNA reads as TGCGCCAGACGGGACAGCCGGCGGCCCCAGCATTTT. This gives the protein CARRDSRRPQHF.

This clone was picked up one time. The chain links TRBV14 to TRBJ1-6; D not resolved. Germline V CDR1 and CDR2: SGHDN, FVKESK. V lost 5 bases, J lost 5 bases, and 13 bases lay in between. The CDR3 is 15 amino acids. DNA for the CDR3: TGTGCCAGCAGCGTCCCCGCGAGGGATAATTCACCCCTCCACTTT. This gives the protein CASSVPARDNSPLHF.

This chain joins TRBV10-3 and TRBJ2-7, with D possibly matching TRBD1 (6 bases). V was pared by 6 bases and J by 2 bases, with 17 bases between. This CDR3 comprises 15 residues. Germline CDR1 is ENHRY and CDR2 is SYGVKD. The CDR3 loop is CAIRRQGPITYEQYF. Here the CDR3 DNA reads TGTGCCATCAGACGCCAGGGGCCCATTACCTACGAGCAGTACTTC.

CDR3 sequence: CASTPRTVSNQPQHF. In DNA, the CDR3 is TGTGCCAGTACTCCACGTACAGTTAGCAATCAGCCCCAGCATTTT. The gene calls are TRBV19 and TRBJ1-5; D is undetermined. The CDR3 sequence is 15 residues long. CDR1 and CDR2 (germline): LNHDA, SQIVND (reference sequence). Trimming stripped 7 bases from V and 0 bases from J, with 13 bases between.

This chain connects TRBV12-3 or TRBV12-4 to TRBJ2-5; D call uncertain. V lost 4 bases and J 5 bases, leaving 11 bases between the germline ends. The CDR3 contains 13 residues. This CDR3 reads CASSSDPPETQYF. DNA for the CDR3: TGTGCCAGCAGTTCTGACCCTCCGGAGACCCAGTACTTC.

This chain uses TRBV28 with TRBJ2-1; D is ambiguous. V lost 4 bases, J lost 4 bases, and 8 bases lay in between. CDR3 length: 13 amino acids. Germline V gives CDR1 MDHEN, CDR2 SYDVKM. CDR3 coding DNA: TGTGCCAGCAGTTCCGGCAGGTACAATGAGCAGTTCTTC. This gives the protein CASSSGRYNEQFF.

The V call is TRBV4-1, the J call TRBJ1-1, with a weak D call TRBD1 (6 bases). The V end was cut by 1 base, the J end by 6 bases, with 15 bases between. The CDR3 consists of 15 residues. The V gene's germline CDR1 is MGHRA and CDR2 YSYEKL. CDR3 sequence (DNA): TGCGCCAGCAGCCAAGGCGGACAGCGGACGTCTGAAGCTTTCTTT. The encoded protein is CASSQGGQRTSEAFF.

The V and J genes are TRBV7-6 and TRBJ2-6; 7 bases fit TRBD1. V lost 2 bases, J lost 3 bases, and 16 bases stayed unmatched. The CDR3 sequence is 20 residues long. Germline values: CDR1 SGHVS, CDR2 FNYEAQ. The CDR3 is CASSLRDRDPSANGANVLTF. CDR3 DNA sequence: TGTGCCAGCAGCTTACGAGACAGGGATCCCTCGGCCAATGGGGCCAACGTCCTGACTTTC.

V usage is TRBV10-3 and J usage is TRBJ1-5; D not resolved. This CDR3 contains 13 residues. Looked up from germline, CDR1 is ENHRY and CDR2 is SYGVKD. V shed 8 bases and J shed 4 bases, with 12 bases lying between them. The CDR3, as DNA: TGTGCCATCTCATTGGGCAGTAATCAGCCCCAGCATTTT. Translated, it gives CAISLGSNQPQHF.

The chain has TRBV27 and TRBJ1-2, with 8 bases matching TRBD1. V lost 5 bases, J lost 3 bases, and 8 bases stayed unmatched. The CDR3 extends over 15 amino acids. Per germline, CDR1 MNHEY and CDR2 SMNVEV (reference sequence). The CDR3 nucleotides read TGTGCCAGCAGTGACCCCAGGGGGCGCGACTATGGCTACACCTTC. Its protein is CASSDPRGRDYGYTF.

The rearrangement links TRBV21-1 to TRBJ2-3; the table's D call TRBD1 went unverified against the DNA. TRBV21-1 is an annotated pseudogene. The CDR3 has 16 amino acids. The CDR3 loop reads CASSLVGDTPGDTQYF. The CDR3, as DNA: TGTGCCAGCAGCCTAGTTGGGGACACCCCGGGAGATACGCAGTATTTT.

The V gene is TRBV30, the J gene TRBJ1-1; D gene ambiguous. Per germline, CDR1 GTSNPN and CDR2 SVGIG (reference sequence). Trimming left V 1 base short and J 1 base short, with 10 bases between. This CDR3 spans 14 amino acids. In nucleotides, the CDR3 is TGTGCCTGGAGTGGAGACACCTGGAACACTGAAGCTTTCTTT. It specifies CAWSGDTWNTEAFF.

The rearrangement links TRBV29-1 to TRBJ2-2; TRBD2 might be the D (6 bases). V lost 6 bases to trimming and J lost 2 bases, with 10 bases between them. The V gene's germline CDR1 is SQVTM and CDR2 ANQGSEA. The CDR3 spans 13 residues. The CDR3 region is CSVHGTNTGELFF. The CDR3 DNA is TGCAGCGTCCACGGGACTAACACCGGGGAGCTGTTTTTT.

The chain is built from TRBV7-3 and TRBJ1-1; D gene ambiguous. This CDR3 has 13 residues. V was pared by 4 bases and J by 1 base, with 7 bases between. The germline V gene encodes CDR1 SGHTA and CDR2 FQGTGA. The DNA for the CDR3 is TGTGCCAGCAGCTGGACGCAGAACACTGAAGCTTTCTTT. It yields the protein CASSWTQNTEAFF.

The V and J genes are TRBV25-1 and TRBJ1-1; D remains unclear. V lost 1 base to trimming and J lost 4 bases, with 7 bases between them. This CDR3 spans 13 amino acids. Germline CDR1 is MGHDK and CDR2 is SYGVNS. CDR3: CASSESAGTEAFF. CDR3 coding DNA: TGTGCCAGCAGTGAATCAGCGGGCACTGAAGCTTTCTTT. The whole variable domain, filled in from reference TRBV25-1 and TRBJ1-1, reads EADIYQTPRYLVIGTGKKITLECSQTMGHDKMYWYQQDPGMELHLIHYSYGVNSTEKGDLSSESTVSRIRTEHFPLTLESARPSHTSQYLCASSESAGTEAFFGQGTRLTVV.

V usage is TRBV5-4 and J usage is TRBJ2-7; a weak D match, TRBD1 (5 bases). The V gene lost 3 bases and the J gene lost 7 bases, with 11 bases spanning the gap. The CDR3 runs to 12 residues. The germline gives CDR1 SGHNT, CDR2 YYREEE (reference sequence). In DNA, the CDR3 is TGTGCCAGCAGCTCCGCAGGGAAGGAGCAGTACTTC. This translates into CASSSAGKEQYF.